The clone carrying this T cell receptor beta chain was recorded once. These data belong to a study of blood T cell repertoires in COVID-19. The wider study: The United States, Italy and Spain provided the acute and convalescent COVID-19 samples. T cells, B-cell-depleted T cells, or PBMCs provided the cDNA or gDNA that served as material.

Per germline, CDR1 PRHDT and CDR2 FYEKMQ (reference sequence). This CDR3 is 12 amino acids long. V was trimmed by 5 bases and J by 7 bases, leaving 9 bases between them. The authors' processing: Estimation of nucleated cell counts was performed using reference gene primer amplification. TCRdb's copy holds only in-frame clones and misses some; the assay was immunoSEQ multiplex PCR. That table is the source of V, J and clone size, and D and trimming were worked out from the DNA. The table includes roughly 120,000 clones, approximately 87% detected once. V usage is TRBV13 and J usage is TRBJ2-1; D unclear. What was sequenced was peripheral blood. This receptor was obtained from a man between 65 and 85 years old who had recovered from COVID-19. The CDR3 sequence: CASSVNGNEQFF. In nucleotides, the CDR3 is TGTGCCAGCAGCGTAAACGGGAATGAGCAGTTCTTC.